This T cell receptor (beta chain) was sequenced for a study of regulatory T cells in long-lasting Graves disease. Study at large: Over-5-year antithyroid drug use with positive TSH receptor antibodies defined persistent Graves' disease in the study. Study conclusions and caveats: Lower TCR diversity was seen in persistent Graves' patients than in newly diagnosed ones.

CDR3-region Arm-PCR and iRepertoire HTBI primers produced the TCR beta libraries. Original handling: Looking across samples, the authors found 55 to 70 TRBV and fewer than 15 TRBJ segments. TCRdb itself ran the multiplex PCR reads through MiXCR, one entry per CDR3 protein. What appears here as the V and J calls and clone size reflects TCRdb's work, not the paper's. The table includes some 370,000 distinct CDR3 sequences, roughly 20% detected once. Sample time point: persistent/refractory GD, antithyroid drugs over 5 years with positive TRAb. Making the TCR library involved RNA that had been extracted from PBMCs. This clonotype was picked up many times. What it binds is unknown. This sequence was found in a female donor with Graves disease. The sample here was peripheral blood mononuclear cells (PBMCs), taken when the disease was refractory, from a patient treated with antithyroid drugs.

CDR3 DNA sequence: TGTGCCAGCAGCCCGACGACGGACAGGTACGGCAATGAGCAGTTCTTC. This translates into CASSPTTDRYGNEQFF. The V call is TRBV11-2, the J call TRBJ2-5, with 7 bases fitting TRBD1. The J call is doubtful: the DNA matches TRBJ2-1 better. Germline V gene lookup returns CDR1 SGHAT and CDR2 FQNNGV. This CDR3 is 16 amino acids long.